The rows below give T cell receptor beta chains drawn from one sample of a study of T-cell reconstitution after alpha-beta-depleted transplantation in children. TCRdb called the PCR reads again in MiXCR, with one record for every CDR3 protein. Of some 200,000 distinct CDR3 sequences listed, about 6% are singletons. The source material was PBMCs, sampled before TCRalphabeta/CD19-depleted stem cell transplant. The receptors were sampled from a girl in the first two years of life with combined immunodeficiency, due to receive a stem cell transplant. CDR3s include the opening cysteine and the closing phenylalanine or tryptophan. The D gene is left open where the match is weak. Only part of the rows carry a size: once, few, many, or a class if the clone is expanded.

j_call | v_call | clone_size | d_call | cdr3_aa | cdr3_nt
TRBJ2-5 | TRBV15 | many | NA | CATSRESGQETQYF | TGTGCCACCAGCAGAGAGTCGGGACAAGAGACCCAGTACTTC
TRBJ2-2 | TRBV4-2 | many | TRBD2 | CASSPTSGGWGTGELFF | TGTGCCAGCAGCCCCACTAGCGGGGGTTGGGGCACCGGGGAGCTGTTTTTT
TRBJ2-7 | TRBV2 | NA | TRBD2 | CASRRASGGLGEQYF | TGTGCCAGCAGAAGGGCTAGCGGGGGTCTTGGCGAGCAGTACTTC
TRBJ1-4 | TRBV5-1 | NA | NA | CASSLGGARSTNEKLFF | TGCGCCAGCAGCTTGGGAGGGGCTCGATCGACTAATGAAAAACTGTTTTTT
TRBJ2-1 | TRBV6-2/TRBV6-3 | many | TRBD2 | CASSGAGTSYRNEQFF | TGTGCCAGCAGCGGGGCCGGGACTAGCTACCGCAATGAGCAGTTCTTC
TRBJ2-2 | TRBV9 | many | NA | CASSVTSAKNTGELFF | TGTGCCAGCAGCGTAACAAGTGCTAAGAACACCGGGGAGCTGTTTTTT
TRBJ2-2 | TRBV6-4 | many | TRBD1 | CATSRDRADNTGELFF | TGTGCCACCTCCCGGGACAGGGCGGATAACACCGGGGAGCTGTTTTTT
TRBJ2-5 | TRBV25-1 | NA | NA | CAISSAGETQYF | TGTGCCATCAGCTCCGCCGGAGAGACCCAGTACTTC
TRBJ2-5 | TRBV20-1 | many | NA | CSAPGQLEGETQYF | TGCAGTGCCCCGGGACAGCTGGAGGGAGAGACCCAGTACTTC
TRBJ2-5 | TRBV15 | many | TRBD2 | CATSRDASGYIQETQYF | TGTGCCACCAGCAGAGATGCTAGCGGATATATCCAAGAGACCCAGTACTTC
TRBJ2-1 | TRBV2 | few | NA | CASSEIASPFYNEQFF | TGTGCCAGCAGTGAAATTGCCAGTCCCTTTTACAATGAGCAGTTCTTC
TRBJ2-1 | TRBV7-9 | many | TRBD1 | CASSLSYRGRNNEQFF | TGTGCCAGCAGCTTGTCCTACAGGGGGCGAAACAATGAGCAGTTCTTC
TRBJ2-7 | TRBV15 | many | NA | CATSRDRREQYF | TGTGCCACCAGCAGAGATCGTCGTGAGCAGTACTTC
TRBJ2-7 | TRBV15 | many | TRBD2 | CATSRDRLADLGEQYF | TGTGCCACCAGCAGAGATCGACTAGCGGACCTGGGGGAGCAGTACTTC
TRBJ2-2 | TRBV7-9 | many | TRBD1 | CASSSWTGGNTGELFF | TGTGCCAGCAGCTCATGGACAGGGGGGAACACCGGGGAGCTGTTTTTT
TRBJ2-7 | TRBV10-3 | many | NA | CAVGTGLYEQYF | TGTGCCGTCGGGACTGGACTCTACGAGCAGTACTTC
TRBJ2-5 | TRBV25-1 | many | NA | CASSEWSARGETQYF | TGTGCCAGCAGTGAATGGTCCGCCCGCGGGGAGACCCAGTACTTC
TRBJ2-3 | TRBV7-9 | NA | NA | CASITSRAPTDTQYF | TGTGCCAGCATAACTAGCCGCGCGCCGACAGATACGCAGTATTTT
TRBJ2-1 | TRBV6-4 | many | TRBD2 | CAGIIAGEPNEQFF | TGTGCCGGGATAATAGCGGGAGAACCCAATGAGCAGTTCTTC
TRBJ1-2 | TRBV15 | many | NA | CATSRERGNYGYTF | TGTGCCACCAGCAGAGAGCGGGGAAACTATGGCTACACCTTC
TRBJ2-3 | TRBV5-6 | many | NA | CASSLEGSADTQYF | TGTGCCAGCAGCTTGGAAGGGTCCGCAGATACGCAGTATTTT
TRBJ2-1 | TRBV3-1 | many | NA | CASSLGTWTYNEQFF | TGTGCCAGCAGCCTTGGGACGTGGACCTACAATGAGCAGTTCTTC
TRBJ2-1 | TRBV11-2 | many | TRBD1 | CASRPTGGSWKGIEQFF | TGTGCCAGCAGACCGACAGGGGGCTCCTGGAAGGGTATTGAGCAGTTCTTC
TRBJ1-1 | TRBV9 | many | TRBD1 | CASSAFQGENTEAFF | TGTGCCAGCAGCGCATTCCAGGGGGAGAACACTGAAGCTTTCTTT
TRBJ2-7 | TRBV7-8 | many | NA | CASSLRGGLFYEQYF | TGTGCCAGCAGCTTACGCGGAGGTCTTTTTTACGAGCAGTACTTC
TRBJ2-7 | TRBV27 | many | TRBD1 | CASNSGGTGGHEQYF | TGTGCCAGCAATTCGGGCGGGACAGGGGGCCACGAGCAGTACTTC
TRBJ2-7 | TRBV11-1 | many | NA | CASSLGTLFYEQYF | TGTGCCAGCAGCCTTGGGACCCTCTTCTACGAGCAGTACTTC
TRBJ2-2 | TRBV12-5 | many | NA | CASGLFLPGTVNTGELFF | TGTGCTAGTGGTTTGTTTCTGCCCGGGACTGTAAACACCGGGGAGCTGTTTTTT
TRBJ1-2 | TRBV28 | many | NA | CATLWGAENYGYTF | TGTGCCACCTTATGGGGGGCGGAGAACTATGGCTACACCTTC
TRBJ2-1 | TRBV27 | many | NA | CASSLIVGSIGNEQFF | TGTGCCAGCAGTTTAATCGTAGGGTCCATAGGCAATGAGCAGTTCTTC
TRBJ2-1 | TRBV12-3/TRBV12-4 | many | NA | CASSDSYNEQFF | TGTGCCAGCAGCGACAGCTACAATGAGCAGTTCTTC
TRBJ2-5 | TRBV12-3/TRBV12-4 | many | NA | CASSLLVQETQYF | TGTGCCAGCAGTTTATTGGTACAAGAGACCCAGTACTTC
TRBJ2-7 | TRBV7-9 | NA | TRBD1 | CASSLATTGTGNKQYF | TGTGCCAGCAGCTTAGCAACGACCGGGACAGGGAATAAGCAGTACTTC
TRBJ2-7 | TRBV20-1 | many | NA | CSASSFMSRASYEQYF | TGCAGTGCTAGTTCTTTTATGAGCAGGGCCTCCTACGAGCAGTACTTC
TRBJ2-1 | TRBV7-9 | many | TRBD1 | CASSLYVYTGDNEQFF | TGTGCCAGCAGCTTATACGTATATACAGGGGACAATGAGCAGTTCTTC
TRBJ1-1 | TRBV29-1 | many | NA | CSVEGRAYSEAFF | TGCAGCGTAGAGGGGCGCGCTTACTCTGAAGCTTTCTTT
TRBJ2-7 | TRBV19 | many | NA | CASTIAAGGTYEQYF | TGTGCCAGTACCATAGCTGCCGGGGGCACCTACGAGCAGTACTTC
TRBJ2-1 | TRBV7-9 | many | NA | CASSLIQLSYNEQFF | TGTGCCAGCAGCTTGATCCAGCTATCCTACAATGAGCAGTTCTTC
TRBJ1-5 | TRBV5-5 | NA | NA | CASSLDAGALNQPQHF | TGTGCCAGCAGCTTGGATGCGGGGGCCCTGAATCAGCCCCAGCATTTT
TRBJ2-7 | TRBV7-9 | few | NA | CASSQGGDSYEQYF | TGTGCCAGCAGCCAGGGGGGTGATTCCTACGAGCAGTACTTC
TRBJ1-6 | TRBV29-1 | few | NA | CSASGSSMDSPLHF | TGCAGCGCCTCGGGGTCTTCTATGGATTCACCCCTCCACTTT
TRBJ2-1 | TRBV4-2 | many | NA | CASSQETPRGFYNEQFF | TGTGCCAGCAGCCAAGAGACCCCGCGGGGCTTCTACAATGAGCAGTTCTTC
TRBJ2-1 | TRBV7-9 | few | NA | CASSSIDRRGDEQFF | TGTGCCAGCAGCTCTATTGACAGGCGCGGCGATGAGCAGTTCTTC
TRBJ2-1 | TRBV12-3/TRBV12-4 | many | TRBD2 | CASSFFPFLLAGSLYNEQFF | TGTGCCAGCAGTTTTTTCCCTTTCCTACTAGCGGGAAGCCTCTACAATGAGCAGTTCTTC
TRBJ2-2 | TRBV7-2 | many | TRBD2 | CASSPITGTSLLFF | TGTGCCAGCAGCCCCATAACCGGGACTAGCCTCCTGTTTTTT
TRBJ2-7 | TRBV12-3/TRBV12-4 | NA | TRBD2 | CAFSFLLAGDEQYF | TGTGCCTTCAGTTTCTTACTAGCGGGCGACGAGCAGTACTTC
TRBJ2-1 | TRBV18 | many | TRBD1 | CASSNVDRAVYNEQFF | TGTGCCAGCTCAAACGTGGACAGGGCGGTATACAATGAGCAGTTCTTC
TRBJ1-5 | TRBV10-3 | many | NA | CAISDGRYSNQPQHF | TGTGCCATCAGTGACGGGAGGTATAGCAATCAGCCCCAGCATTTT
TRBJ1-5 | TRBV6-5 | many | NA | CASSLLQGNNQPQHF | TGTGCCAGCAGTTTGCTCCAGGGTAATAATCAGCCCCAGCATTTT
TRBJ2-1 | TRBV18 | many | NA | CASSPKGGIPYNEQFF | TGTGCCAGCTCACCTAAGGGGGGGATTCCCTACAATGAGCAGTTCTTC
TRBJ2-5 | TRBV7-8 | many | NA | CASSLFGGRSLF | TGTGCCAGCAGCTTATTTGGGGGCCGGTCCTTGTTC